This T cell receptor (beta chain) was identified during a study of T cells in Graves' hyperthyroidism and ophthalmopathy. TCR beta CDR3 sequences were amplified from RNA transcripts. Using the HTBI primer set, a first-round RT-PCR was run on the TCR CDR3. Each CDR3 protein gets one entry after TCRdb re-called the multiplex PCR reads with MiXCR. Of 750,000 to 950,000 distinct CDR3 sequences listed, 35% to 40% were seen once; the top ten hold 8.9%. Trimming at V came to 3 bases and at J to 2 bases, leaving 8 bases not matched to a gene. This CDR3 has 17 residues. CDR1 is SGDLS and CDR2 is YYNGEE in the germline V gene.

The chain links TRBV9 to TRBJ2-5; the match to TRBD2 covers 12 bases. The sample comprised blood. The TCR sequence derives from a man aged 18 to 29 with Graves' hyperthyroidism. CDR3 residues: CASSAFRTSGGQETQYF. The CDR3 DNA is TGTGCCAGCAGCGCCTTCCGAACTAGCGGGGGGCAAGAGACCCAGTACTTC.